A single sample gave rise to the 12 T cell receptor beta chains below, sequenced in a study of regulatory T cells in long-lasting Graves disease. To make TCR beta libraries, researchers used iRepertoire HTBI primers and Arm-PCR of CDR3 regions. MiXCR, run by TCRdb on the multiplex PCR reads, gives a single entry per CDR3 protein. The sample consists of hundreds of thousands of distinct CDR3 sequences, 16% of them appearing once. Noted time point: newly diagnosed GD, antithyroid drugs for less than 3 months. From PBMCs, RNA was extracted and then used to make the TCR library. The data also belong to a second study, concerning T cells in Graves' hyperthyroidism and ophthalmopathy.

This material consisted of peripheral blood mononuclear cells (PBMCs), taken at new diagnosis, from a patient treated with antithyroid drugs. The receptors derive from a woman aged 40 to 65 with Graves disease.

This clonotype has at least ten counts. The rearrangement joins TRBV6-1 to TRBJ1-2, with D hard to call. The V gene's germline CDR1 is MNHNS and CDR2 SASEGT. The CDR3 sequence is 13 residues long. V was cut by 6 bases and J by 4 bases, with 12 bases left in between. The CDR3 loop is CASSTESFYGYTF. The CDR3 bases are TGTGCCAGCAGCACAGAATCTTTCTATGGCTACACCTTC.

The sample holds one count of this clonotype. The conserved final phenylalanine or tryptophan is absent from the CDR3, which likely points to a read error. The chain joins TRBV25-1 to TRBJ1-2; no definite D call. The CDR3 contains 13 residues. V gave up 4 bases and J gave up 8 bases, with 14 bases separating them. Germline-derived CDR1 and CDR2 are MGHDK and SYGVNS. This chain's CDR3 is CASSVSGESGYTL. In nucleotides, the CDR3 is TGTGCCAGCAGTGTCAGTGGAGAGTCCGGCTACACCCTC.

This chain connects TRBV7-3 to TRBJ2-3, with TRBD2 matching over 11 bases. J lost 6 bases, V lost 3 bases, and 5 bases had no gene match. CDR1 SGHTA and CDR2 FQGTGA come from the germline V gene. The CDR3 is made up of 15 amino acids. This CDR3 is CASSFSGGEIDTQYF. DNA of the CDR3: TGTGCCAGCAGCTTTAGCGGGGGGGAGATTGATACGCAGTATTTT.

This clonotype was picked up a small number of times. The chain has TRBV19 and TRBJ1-1, with TRBD1 matching over 9 bases. Trimming at V came to 7 bases and at J to 11 bases, leaving 14 bases not matched to a gene. Germline CDR1 is LNHDA and CDR2 is SQIVND (reference sequence). The CDR3 runs 14 residues. CDR3 nucleotide sequence: TGTGCCAGTATCCCGGGACAGGGTCCCTGGGGGGCTTTCTTT. It is translated as CASIPGQGPWGAFF.

About this clonotype: Since a much larger clone is just one base distant, this may be a read error. V gene TRBV30 combines with J gene TRBJ2-3, with 8 bases that match TRBD2. The trim removed 0 bases at V and 8 bases at J, leaving 4 bases unmatched. This CDR3 contains 13 residues. The germline V gene encodes CDR1 GTSNPN and CDR2 SVGIG (reference sequence). CDR3 amino acids: CAWSVPRGGTQYF. The CDR3 DNA reads as TGTGCCTGGAGTGTACCCCGGGGGGGTACGCAGTATTTT.

This clonotype was detected many times. The V gene is TRBV24-1, the J gene TRBJ2-3; 7 positions match TRBD1. With 4 bases clipped from V and 4 bases from J, the junction kept 10 bases outside the gene matches. Germline V gene lookup returns CDR1 KGHDR and CDR2 SFDVKD. The CDR3 runs to 16 residues. Here the CDR3 DNA reads TGTGCCACCAGTGACCCATCGACAGGGTGGCCAGATACGCAGTATTTT. It is translated as CATSDPSTGWPDTQYF.

The chain uses TRBV6-1 and TRBJ1-1; possibly TRBD1 for D (6 bases). The germline V and J ends were trimmed by 5 bases and 0 bases, with 13 bases remaining between them. The CDR3 runs to 15 residues. Germline loops: CDR1 MNHNS, CDR2 SASEGT. As DNA, the CDR3 is TGTGCCAGCAGTACCCACAGGGCGTTGAACACTGAAGCTTTCTTT. Protein sequence: CASSTHRALNTEAFF.

Many counts were recorded for this clonotype. This chain joins TRBV2 and TRBJ1-2; TRBD1 matches 8 bases. Germline CDR1 and CDR2: SNHLY and FYNNEI. The CDR3 has 15 amino acids. After removal of 0 bases from V and 8 bases from J, the junction contained 8 bases not matched to a gene. The CDR3 bases are TGTGCCAGCAGTGAAGCTTTGGCAGGGGGCTTAGGCTACACCTTC. It encodes CASSEALAGGLGYTF.

This clonotype appeared a few times. The chain combines TRBV12-3 or TRBV12-4 with TRBJ1-3; no clear D. Trimming removed 4 bases from V and 2 bases from J, with 15 bases in between. The CDR3 runs to 16 residues. CDR3 sequence reads: CASSSGSGLAGNTIYF. The CDR3 coding sequence is TGTGCCAGCAGTTCGGGTTCCGGGCTGGCTGGAAACACCATATATTTT.

This clonotype was seen at least ten times. The chain recombines TRBV2 with TRBJ2-1; the match to TRBD2 covers 8 bases. Germline V lookup: CDR1 SNHLY, CDR2 FYNNEI. V was pared by 5 bases and J by 5 bases, with 2 bases of the junction left unmatched. The CDR3 is made up of 13 amino acids. The DNA for the CDR3 is TGTGCCAGCAGTAGCGGGGGAAACAATGAGCAGTTCTTC. Protein sequence: CASSSGGNNEQFF.

This clonotype turned up a few times. CDR3: CASSPLAGGQSTDTQYF. DNA of the CDR3: TGTGCCAGCTCACCGCTAGCGGGGGGGCAAAGCACAGATACGCAGTATTTT. V usage is TRBV18 and J usage is TRBJ2-3; 12 bases line up with TRBD2. This CDR3 is built from 17 residues. The V gene end was trimmed by 3 bases and the J gene end by 0 bases; junction bases not matched to a gene: 4. Germline loops: CDR1 KGHSH, CDR2 LQKENI.

This rearrangement joins TRBV4-1 to TRBJ1-4; D ambiguous. The CDR3 totals 13 residues. Germline lookup yields CDR1 MGHRA and CDR2 YSYEKL. The germline V and J ends were trimmed by 1 base and 8 bases, with 8 bases remaining between them. CDR3 DNA: TGCGCCAGCAGCCAAGTGGGGAAAGAAAAACTGTTTTTT. It translates to CASSQVGKEKLFF.